The sequence of this TCR beta chain was determined in a study of T cell responses to AZD1222 COVID-19 vaccine. Data came from immunoSEQ multiplex PCR; TCRdb stores just in-frame clones and leaves some out. The sample carries 150,000 or so clones, 85% to 95% recorded once. The input for sequencing was peripheral blood, taken 28 days after the second AZD1222 dose. The sequence was obtained from an adult who received the AZD1222 COVID-19 vaccine.

The CDR3 DNA reads as TGTGCCAGCAGCTTAGGCAGGGGGAACACTGAAGCTTTCTTT. It is translated as CASSLGRGNTEAFF. The chain is built from TRBV11-2 and TRBJ1-1; possibly TRBD1 for D (6 bases). Trimming left V 1 base short and J 1 base short, with 7 bases between. This CDR3 is built from 14 residues. Germline-derived CDR1 and CDR2 are SGHAT and FQNNGV.